The 20 T cell receptor beta chains listed next were all sequenced from one sample in a study of blood T cells in healthy people across ages. Through a sample-barcoded 5' primer and a J-beta primer mix, a second PCR was run for 7 to 11 cycles. Via MiXCR, TCRdb re-called the 5' RACE reads, giving one row per CDR3 protein. In the table there are 1.5 million to 2 million distinct CDR3 sequences, approximately 30% of which are singletons. Sequencing was carried out using blood. The receptors originated from a woman under 40 in good health.

V usage is TRBV7-9 and J usage is TRBJ1-2, with D perhaps TRBD1 (6 bases). V was pared by 1 base and J by 7 bases, with 13 bases between. CDR3 length: 14 residues. Per germline, CDR1 SEHNR and CDR2 FQNEAQ (reference sequence). The CDR3 DNA reads as TGTGCCAGCAGCTTAGATCTCAGGGGTGGTGGCTACACCTTC. This sequence encodes CASSLDLRGGGYTF. The variable domain in full, with the rest retrieved from reference TRBV7-9 and TRBJ1-2, is DTGVSQNPRHKITKRGQNVTFRCDPISEHNRLYWYRQTLGQGPEFLTYFQNEAQLEKSRLLSDRFSAERPKGSFSTLEIQRTEQGDSAMYLCASSLDLRGGGYTFGSGTRLTVV.

This clonotype was seen a handful of times. The chain carries TRBV6-6 and TRBJ2-7, with a possible D match to TRBD1 (5 bases). This CDR3 has 16 amino acids. The germline V gene has CDR1 MNHNY and CDR2 SVGAGI (reference sequence). Between the trimmed V and J ends, which lost 0 bases and 2 bases, there was a span of 14 bases. The DNA of the CDR3 is TGTGCCAGCAGTTACTCGGTCCGTCAGGGTGCCTACGAGCAGTACTTC. Translated: CASSYSVRQGAYEQYF.

In its sample, this clonotype was seen a few times. The chain couples TRBV6-6 to TRBJ2-1; no clear D. The V and J ends lost 7 bases and 4 bases respectively, with 11 bases between them. Germline V gives CDR1 MNHNY, CDR2 SVGAGI (reference sequence). The CDR3 is made up of 13 amino acids. The CDR3 spells CASTNSEYNEQFF. CDR3 sequence (DNA): TGTGCCAGCACCAACTCAGAATACAATGAGCAGTTCTTC.

V gene TRBV20-1 combines with J gene TRBJ2-1; TRBD2 matches 11 bases. Losses at the gene ends were 0 bases for V and 8 bases for J; bases not matched to a gene: 6. The CDR3 loop spans 15 amino acids. Germline CDR1 is DFQATT and CDR2 is SNEGSKA (reference sequence). CDR3 loop: CSARDSLAGGDEQFF. CDR3 sequence (DNA): TGCAGTGCTAGAGATAGCCTAGCGGGAGGAGATGAGCAGTTCTTC.

V is TRBV28 and J is TRBJ2-7; TRBD1 might be the D (6 bases). V was shortened by 6 bases and J by 7 bases, with 19 bases between the two germline ends. The CDR3 has 14 amino acids. In germline, CDR1 is MDHEN, CDR2 SYDVKM. The CDR3 region has the DNA TGTGCCAGCAGGGCTCCGGACAGCCTGAAAGAGCAGTACTTC. Translated, it gives CASRAPDSLKEQYF.

Details on this clonotype: A read error may be the cause here, since a much bigger clone is one base away. The chain links TRBV21-1 to TRBJ2-5. TRBV21-1 is deemed a pseudogene. CDR3 length equals 10 residues. DNA for the CDR3: TGTGTCAGCAGCATTAAGACCCAGTACTTC. This translates into CVSSIKTQYF.

This clonotype was counted between two and nine times. This sequence joins TRBV18 and TRBJ1-1, with D uncertain. Per germline, CDR1 KGHSH and CDR2 LQKENI. Between the trimmed V and J ends, which lost 8 bases and 0 bases, there was a span of 10 bases. This CDR3 comprises 13 residues. The CDR3 DNA follows: TGTGCCAGCCGAGAAGGGTTGAACACTGAAGCTTTCTTT. Translation: CASREGLNTEAFF.

This clonotype came up many times. The gene calls are TRBV5-6 and TRBJ2-5; no firm D call. This CDR3 is built from 12 residues. V lost 4 bases, J lost 5 bases, and 9 bases lay in between. Germline lookup yields CDR1 SGHDT and CDR2 YYEEEE. The DNA for the CDR3 is TGTGCCAGCAGCAAGCCGCGGGAGACCCAGTACTTC. Protein product: CASSKPRETQYF.

The V and J genes are TRBV11-2 and TRBJ1-1; TRBD1 is a possible D gene (6 bases). The germline V gene has CDR1 SGHAT and CDR2 FQNNGV. The ends were cut back, 5 bases at V and 1 base at J, with 23 bases in the middle. The CDR3 length is 18 residues. The chain's CDR3 is CASSPVGGAASKNTEAFF. DNA of the CDR3: TGTGCCAGCAGCCCGGTGGGGGGGGCGGCTAGTAAGAACACTGAAGCTTTCTTT.

To note about this clonotype: This clone may be a read error of a much larger clone one base away. This chain links TRBV29-1 with TRBJ2-1, with 11 bases aligning to TRBD2. The J call may be in error: the DNA end matches TRBJ2-7 better. The germline V gene encodes CDR1 SQVTM and CDR2 ANQGSEA. The CDR3 is made up of 14 amino acids. This chain's CDR3 is CSGTSGSSYNEQYF. In DNA, the CDR3 is TGCAGCGGTACTAGCGGGAGCTCCTACAATGAGCAGTACTTC.

This clonotype was counted between two and nine times. The J gene is TRBJ2-1, the V gene TRBV28, with 7 positions matching TRBD1. Germline V lookup: CDR1 MDHEN, CDR2 SYDVKM. The CDR3 has 16 residues. Losses at the gene ends were 4 bases for V and 1 base for J; bases not matched to a gene: 7. The CDR3 loop reads CASSSRQGVSYNEQFF. CDR3 bases: TGTGCCAGCAGTTCCAGACAGGGAGTATCCTACAATGAGCAGTTCTTC.

The chain carries TRBV30 and TRBJ2-7; D call uncertain. The J call may be in error: the DNA end matches TRBJ2-5 better. CDR3 length equals 11 residues. The germline V gene encodes CDR1 GTSNPN and CDR2 SVGIG (reference sequence). The CDR3 reads CAWSDTETQYF. CDR3 DNA: TGTGCCTGGAGTGACACAGAGACCCAGTACTTC.

The chain links TRBV18 to TRBJ1-2; D is unresolved. In germline, CDR1 is KGHSH, CDR2 LQKENI. Trimming shortened V by 3 bases and J by 0 bases, and 8 bases separated the two germline ends. This CDR3 has 14 residues. CDR3 bases: TGTGCCAGCTCACCGGAGCAGACTAACTATGGCTACACCTTC. This encodes CASSPEQTNYGYTF.

The rearrangement links TRBV6-1 to TRBJ1-1; TRBD1 might be the D (5 bases). Germline assignment: CDR1 MNHNS and CDR2 SASEGT. This CDR3 region has 17 residues. Trimming removed 4 bases at V and 6 bases at J, with 24 bases between. CDR3 sequence: CASSGREPGRGLAEAFF. For the CDR3, the DNA is TGTGCCAGCAGTGGGAGAGAACCGGGACGGGGTTTGGCTGAAGCTTTCTTT.

The V gene is TRBV29-1, the J gene TRBJ2-1, with 9 bases identical to TRBD2. The germline CDR1 and CDR2 sequences are SQVTM and ANQGSEA. J was trimmed by 4 bases and V by 2 bases; bases with no gene match: 3. The CDR3 consists of 14 residues. CDR3 in DNA: TGCAGCGTTGAACCTAGCGGGAAATACAATGAGCAGTTCTTC. Residues: CSVEPSGKYNEQFF.

The V gene is TRBV7-2, the J gene TRBJ2-5; no reliable D call. Germline lookup yields CDR1 SGHTA and CDR2 FQGNSA. The germline V and J ends were trimmed by 6 bases and 5 bases, with 7 bases remaining between them. The CDR3 runs to 11 residues. The CDR3: CASRFYETQYF. In DNA, the CDR3 is TGTGCCAGCAGGTTTTATGAGACCCAGTACTTC.

CDR3 in amino acids: CASGTDRRNTGELFF. DNA for the CDR3: TGTGCTAGTGGAACCGACAGGAGGAACACCGGGGAGCTGTTTTTT. J is TRBJ2-2 and V is TRBV12-5; D may be TRBD1 (6 bases). Trimming removed 6 bases at V and 1 base at J, with 12 bases between. CDR1 and CDR2 (germline): LGHNT, FRNRAP. The CDR3 spans 15 residues.

This clonotype was observed a handful of times. The gene calls are TRBV3-1 and TRBJ1-1; no firm D call. Trimming pared 0 bases from V and 0 bases from J, leaving 11 bases between. Germline V gene lookup returns CDR1 LGHDT and CDR2 YNNKEL (reference sequence). The CDR3 length is 16 residues. The CDR3 DNA is TGTGCCAGCAGCCAAGAAATCCGGCAGTTGAACACTGAAGCTTTCTTT. Its protein product is CASSQEIRQLNTEAFF.

A few counts support this clonotype. V and J are TRBV12-3 or TRBV12-4 and TRBJ2-1; 13 positions agree with TRBD2. The CDR3 totals 16 residues. Trimming took 5 bases from V and 9 from J; bases not matched to a gene: 10. The CDR3 nucleotides are TGTGCCAGCAGTCCAACTAGCGGGAGGGCCCTAGGTGAGCAGTTCTTC. Translation gives CASSPTSGRALGEQFF.

This clonotype occurred a few times. This sequence joins TRBV29-1 and TRBJ2-2; D not resolved. V shed 5 bases and J shed 1 base, with 11 bases lying between them. This CDR3 contains 14 residues. CDR1 is SQVTM, CDR2 ANQGSEA, per germline. In DNA form, the CDR3 reads TGCAGCGTTTCAGGAACCGAGAACACCGGGGAGCTGTTTTTT. The encoded protein is CSVSGTENTGELFF.